The 17 T cell receptor beta chains presented below share a single source sample, sequenced in a study of T-cell reconstitution after alpha-beta-depleted transplantation in children. Unique molecular identifiers were used to barcode this TCRbeta library. TCRdb used MiXCR to reprocess the PCR reads, holding one entry per CDR3 protein. This table holds about 150,000 distinct CDR3 sequences, approximately 12% found once. The sequencing here drew on PBMCs, taken before TCRalphabeta/CD19-depleted stem cell transplant. These receptors all stem from a boy aged 2 to 10 with acute myeloid leukemia, due to receive a stem cell transplant.

Here the CDR3 reads CASSQLVPSPYNEQFF. CDR3 DNA sequence: TGTGCCAGCAGCCAGCTGGTCCCGTCTCCCTACAATGAGCAGTTCTTC. The rearrangement links TRBV4-2 to TRBJ2-1; no reliable D call. The CDR3 loop spans 16 amino acids. CDR1 is LGHNA, CDR2 YNFKEQ, per germline. The V and J ends lost 3 bases and 2 bases respectively, with 14 bases between them.

At least ten counts were recorded for this clonotype. The V gene is TRBV5-1, the J gene TRBJ2-1; 9 bases are shared with TRBD2. Losses at the gene ends were 0 bases for V and 8 bases for J; bases not matched to a gene: 6. Looked up from germline, CDR1 is SGHRS and CDR2 is YFSETQ. The CDR3 covers 15 residues. The DNA for the CDR3 is TGCGCCAGCAGCTTGGGGTCTAGCGGGGCCTATGAGCAGTTCTTC. Its protein is CASSLGSSGAYEQFF.

This clonotype came up many times. The CDR3 region is CASSSRTGLSSYNSPLHF. The CDR3 coding sequence is TGTGCCAGCAGTTCGAGGACAGGACTAAGCTCCTATAATTCACCCCTCCACTTT. V is TRBV28 and J is TRBJ1-6; 7 bases line up with TRBD1. The CDR3 runs to 18 residues. J gave up 0 bases and V 4 bases, and 9 bases lay outside the gene matches. Germline V gives CDR1 MDHEN, CDR2 SYDVKM.

The rearrangement uses TRBV6-1 and TRBJ1-5; weak D call: TRBD1 (6 bases). Germline assignment: CDR1 MNHNS and CDR2 SASEGT. The CDR3 covers 18 residues. The ends were cut back, 3 bases at V and 1 base at J, with 19 bases in the middle. CDR3 loop: CASSDYWGQIRSNQPQHF. DNA of the CDR3: TGTGCCAGCAGTGATTATTGGGGGCAGATTAGGAGCAATCAGCCCCAGCATTTT.

This clonotype was detected ten times or more. An end of the junction does not agree with germline; a read error may underlie this. This rearrangement joins TRBV20-1 to TRBJ1-6; D not resolved. Germline V gene data show CDR1 as DFQATT and CDR2 as SNEGSKA (reference sequence). The length of the CDR3 is 15 residues. Here the CDR3 DNA reads TGCAGTGCTAGAGCGACGGGGTCCTTTAATTCACCCCTCCACTTT. It specifies CSARATGSFNSPLHF.

This clonotype appeared many times. The chain couples TRBV20-1 to TRBJ2-3; 7 bases are shared with TRBD2. The CDR3 runs to 17 residues. Germline V gene lookup returns CDR1 DFQATT and CDR2 SNEGSKA (reference sequence). V shed 7 bases, J shed 3 bases, and the junction held 19 bases outside the gene matches. The CDR3 reads CSGEGLAIRGRTDTQYF. CDR3 in DNA: TGCAGTGGGGAGGGTCTAGCGATAAGAGGGAGGACAGATACGCAGTATTTT.

This clonotype was recorded at least ten times. The chain has TRBV5-6 and TRBJ1-1, with TRBD1 as a possible D gene (6 bases). The CDR3 totals 13 residues. The V and J ends lost 1 base and 7 bases respectively, with 11 bases between them. Per germline, CDR1 SGHDT and CDR2 YYEEEE. CDR3 nucleotides: TGTGCCAGCAGCTTGTACAGGGAAGTTGAAGCTTTCTTT. The encoded protein is CASSLYREVEAFF.

This chain links TRBV6-2 or TRBV6-3 with TRBJ2-7; 12 nucleotides agree with TRBD2. The CDR3 is 16 residues long. V trimming: 8 bases; J trimming: 2 bases; junction bases outside the gene matches: 10. Germline V lookup: CDR1 MNHEY, CDR2 SVGEGT. The CDR3 DNA is TGTGCCAGCCGATTACTAGCGGGAGGTACCACCTACGAGCAGTACTTC. Translating gives CASRLLAGGTTYEQYF.

This clonotype has ten or more counts. CDR3 nucleotides: TGTGCCAGCAGTTTCCGCACAGGGACTTCCGGGGCCAACGTCCTGACTTTC. Protein sequence: CASSFRTGTSGANVLTF. J is TRBJ2-6 and V is TRBV6-5; D tentatively fits TRBD1 or TRBD2 (6 bases each). Looked up from germline, CDR1 is MNHEY and CDR2 is SVGAGI. V was trimmed by 4 bases and J by 4 bases, leaving 17 bases between them. The CDR3 runs 17 residues.

This clonotype was observed at least ten times. The CDR3 is CASSEPGLEYV. For the CDR3, the DNA is TGTGCCAGCAGTGAGCCAGGGCTGGAGTACGTC. The chain employs TRBV6-1 and TRBJ2-7, with D perhaps matching TRBD1 (5 bases). Trimming removed 3 bases from V and 11 bases from J, with 11 bases in between. Germline V lookup: CDR1 MNHNS, CDR2 SASEGT. This CDR3 is built from 11 residues.

This clonotype was detected many times. The chain combines TRBV24-1 with TRBJ2-1, with TRBD2 identical over 8 bases. The junction had 12 bases not matched to a gene; V was cut back by 5 bases and J by 4 bases. This CDR3 comprises 17 residues. The germline CDR1 and CDR2 sequences are KGHDR and SFDVKD. CDR3 protein: CATSGTSGRLGYNEQFF. The CDR3 coding sequence is TGTGCCACCAGTGGAACAAGCGGGAGACTCGGATACAATGAGCAGTTCTTC.

This clonotype came up many times. The V gene is TRBV27, the J gene TRBJ1-1; D call uncertain. With 3 bases removed from V and 0 bases from J, the gap between germline ends came to 11 bases. The CDR3 contains 15 residues. CDR1 MNHEY and CDR2 SMNVEV come from the germline V gene (reference sequence). The CDR3 sequence is CASSFSPTLNTEAFF. CDR3 coding DNA: TGTGCCAGCAGTTTTTCCCCGACATTGAACACTGAAGCTTTCTTT.

This clonotype was counted at least ten times. The gene calls are TRBV27 and TRBJ2-5, with 9 bases fitting TRBD1. In germline, CDR1 is MNHEY, CDR2 SMNVEV (reference sequence). V gave up 4 bases and J gave up 5 bases; unmatched junction bases: 11. This CDR3 has 16 residues. CDR3 sequence (DNA): TGTGCCAGCAGTTCCAACAGGGGGCTGGCGTATGAGACCCAGTACTTC. As protein: CASSSNRGLAYETQYF.

This clonotype was observed at least ten times. The chain has TRBV3-1 and TRBJ2-1; D is uncertain. CDR1 LGHDT and CDR2 YNNKEL come from the germline V gene (reference sequence). V dropped 1 base and J dropped 5 bases, with 9 bases sitting between them. The CDR3 totals 14 residues. This CDR3 reads CASSQVGGHNEQFF. CDR3 bases: TGTGCCAGCAGCCAAGTTGGCGGCCACAATGAGCAGTTCTTC.

This clonotype was recorded many times. J is TRBJ1-5 and V is TRBV20-1, with TRBD1 matching 8 bases. Germline lookup yields CDR1 DFQATT and CDR2 SNEGSKA (reference sequence). CDR3 size: 17 residues. After removal of 6 bases from V and 3 bases from J, the junction contained 16 bases not matched to a gene. The CDR3 region is CSAPKRTGFGSNQPQHF. As DNA, the CDR3 is TGCAGTGCCCCGAAACGGACAGGGTTTGGTTCCAATCAGCCCCAGCATTTT.

This clonotype came up many times. The V call is TRBV6-5, the J call TRBJ1-4; possibly TRBD1 for D (5 bases). There are 15 residues in the CDR3. The V end was cut by 2 bases, the J end by 5 bases, with 12 bases between. Looked up from germline, CDR1 is MNHEY and CDR2 is SVGAGI. This CDR3 reads CASSYAGRANEKLFF. CDR3 nucleotide sequence: TGTGCCAGCAGTTACGCAGGGAGAGCGAATGAAAAACTGTTTTTT.

This clonotype has ten or more counts. V is TRBV5-1 and J is TRBJ2-3; either TRBD1 or TRBD2 may fit D (5 bases each). CDR1 SGHRS and CDR2 YFSETQ come from the germline V gene. Between the trimmed V and J ends, which lost 1 base and 2 bases, there was a span of 8 bases. The CDR3 consists of 14 residues. In DNA form, the CDR3 reads TGCGCCAGCAGCTTGTCCGGGACCACAGATACGCAGTATTTT. The encoded protein is CASSLSGTTDTQYF.